This TCR beta chain was identified in a study of T-cell memory formation after mild COVID-19. In the study overall: Largely, the TCR clusters proved donor specific.

With 4 bases removed from V and 0 bases from J, the gap between germline ends came to 8 bases. CDR3 length: 15 amino acids. Germline V lookup: CDR1 SGHDT, CDR2 YYEEEE. TCRdb reanalysed the 5' RACE reads using MiXCR and keeps one entry per CDR3 protein. The sample includes 250,000 to 350,000 distinct CDR3 sequences, 15% to 20% seen only once; the top ten take roughly 25%. The clonotype was recovered from a man younger than 35 who had mild COVID-19 (a few samples of this study predate the infection). Cell type and time point are not known. The sequencing input was PBMCs or a T cell subset sorted from them (not recorded which). The chain is built from TRBV5-6 and TRBJ1-6; D ambiguous. The DNA of the CDR3 is TGTGCCAGCAGCGTCGTGGGCTCCTATAATTCACCCCTCCACTTT. Its protein is CASSVVGSYNSPLHF.